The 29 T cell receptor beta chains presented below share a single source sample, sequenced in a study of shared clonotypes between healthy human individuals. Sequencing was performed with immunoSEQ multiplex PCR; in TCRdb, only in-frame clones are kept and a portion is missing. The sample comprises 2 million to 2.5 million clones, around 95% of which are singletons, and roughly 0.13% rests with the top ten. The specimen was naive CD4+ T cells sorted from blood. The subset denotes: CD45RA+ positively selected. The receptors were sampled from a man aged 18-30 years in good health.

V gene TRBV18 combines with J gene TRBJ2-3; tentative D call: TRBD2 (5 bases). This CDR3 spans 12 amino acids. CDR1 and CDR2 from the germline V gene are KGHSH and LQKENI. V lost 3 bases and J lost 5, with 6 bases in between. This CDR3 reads CASSPTKDTQYF. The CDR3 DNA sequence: TGTGCCAGCTCACCGACTAAAGATACGCAGTATTTT.

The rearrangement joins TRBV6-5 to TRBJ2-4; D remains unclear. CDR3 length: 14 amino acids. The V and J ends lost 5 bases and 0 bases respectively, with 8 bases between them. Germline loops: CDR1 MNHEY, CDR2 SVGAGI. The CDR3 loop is CASSNLLAKNIQYF. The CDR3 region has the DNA TGTGCCAGCAGTAACCTCCTAGCCAAAAACATTCAGTACTTC.

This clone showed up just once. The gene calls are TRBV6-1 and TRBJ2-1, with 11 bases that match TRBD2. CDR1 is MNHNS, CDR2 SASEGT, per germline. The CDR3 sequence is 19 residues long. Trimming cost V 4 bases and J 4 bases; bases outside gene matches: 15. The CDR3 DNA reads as TGTGCCAGCAGTGTACCGCTAGTTAGCGGGGGGGCGGGATACAATGAGCAGTTCTTC. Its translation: CASSVPLVSGGAGYNEQFF.

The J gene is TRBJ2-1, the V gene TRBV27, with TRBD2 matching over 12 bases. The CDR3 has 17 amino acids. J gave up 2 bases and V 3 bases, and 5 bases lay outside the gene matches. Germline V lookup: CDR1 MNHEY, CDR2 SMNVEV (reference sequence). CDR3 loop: CASSFSSGGATYNEQFF. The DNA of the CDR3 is TGTGCCAGCAGTTTTTCTAGCGGGGGGGCAACCTACAATGAGCAGTTCTTC.

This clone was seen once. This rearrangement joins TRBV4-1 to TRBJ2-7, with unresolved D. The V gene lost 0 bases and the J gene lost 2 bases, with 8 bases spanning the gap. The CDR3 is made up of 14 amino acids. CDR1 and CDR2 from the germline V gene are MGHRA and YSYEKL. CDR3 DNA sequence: TGCGCCAGCAGCCAAGATTACCCCACCTACGAGCAGTACTTC. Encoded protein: CASSQDYPTYEQYF.

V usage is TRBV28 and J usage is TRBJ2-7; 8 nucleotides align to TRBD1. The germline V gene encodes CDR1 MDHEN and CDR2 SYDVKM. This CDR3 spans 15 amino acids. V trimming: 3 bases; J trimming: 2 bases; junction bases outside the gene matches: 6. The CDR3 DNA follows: TGTGCCAGCAGTTTTGGGGACAGGAGTCCCTACGAGCAGTACTTC. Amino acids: CASSFGDRSPYEQYF. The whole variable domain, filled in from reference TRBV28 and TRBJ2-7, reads DVKVTQSSRYLVKRTGEKVFLECVQDMDHENMFWYRQDPGLGLRLIYFSYDVKMKEKGDIPEGYSVSREKKERFSLILESASTNQTSMYLCASSFGDRSPYEQYFGPGTRLTVT.

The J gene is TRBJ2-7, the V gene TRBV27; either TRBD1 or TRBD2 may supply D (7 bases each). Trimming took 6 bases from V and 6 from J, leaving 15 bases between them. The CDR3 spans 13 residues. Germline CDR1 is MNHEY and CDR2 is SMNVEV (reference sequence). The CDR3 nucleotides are TGTGCCAGCAGGACGACAGGGAGGGGCGAGCAGTACTTC. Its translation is CASRTTGRGEQYF.

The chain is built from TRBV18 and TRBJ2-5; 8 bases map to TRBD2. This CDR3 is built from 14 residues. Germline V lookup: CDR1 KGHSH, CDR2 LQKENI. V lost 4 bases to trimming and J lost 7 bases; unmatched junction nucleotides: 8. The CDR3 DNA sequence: TGTGCCAGCTCACGAGCCGGGGGGGACGGGACCCAGTACTTC. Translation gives CASSRAGGDGTQYF.

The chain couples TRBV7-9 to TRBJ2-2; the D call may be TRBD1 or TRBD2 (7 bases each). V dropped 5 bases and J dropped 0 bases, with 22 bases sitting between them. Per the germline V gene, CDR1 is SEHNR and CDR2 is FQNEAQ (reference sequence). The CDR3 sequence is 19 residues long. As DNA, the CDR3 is TGTGCCAGCAGCACCCTAGGGGGCCGAGCGGGGACGAACACCGGGGAGCTGTTTTTT. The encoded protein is CASSTLGGRAGTNTGELFF.

CDR3 residues: CASSLVRQALGYGYTF. In DNA, the CDR3 is TGTGCCAGCAGCTTAGTCCGACAGGCTTTAGGCTATGGCTACACCTTC. This chain joins TRBV7-2 and TRBJ1-2; a possible D gene is TRBD1 (6 bases). Trimming shortened V by 1 base and J by 4 bases, and 16 bases separated the two germline ends. Per germline, CDR1 SGHTA and CDR2 FQGNSA. CDR3 length equals 16 residues.

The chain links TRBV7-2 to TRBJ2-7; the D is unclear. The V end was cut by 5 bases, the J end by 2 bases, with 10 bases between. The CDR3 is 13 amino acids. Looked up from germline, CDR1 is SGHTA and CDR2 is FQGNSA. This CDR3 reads CASSHGGPYEQYF. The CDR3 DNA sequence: TGTGCCAGCAGCCATGGCGGCCCCTACGAGCAGTACTTC.

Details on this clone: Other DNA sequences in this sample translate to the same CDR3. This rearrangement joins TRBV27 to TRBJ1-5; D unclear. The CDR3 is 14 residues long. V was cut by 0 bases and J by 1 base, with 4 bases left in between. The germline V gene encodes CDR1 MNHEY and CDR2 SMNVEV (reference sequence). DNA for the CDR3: TGTGCCAGCAGTTTATCAGACAGCAATCAGCCCCAGCATTTT. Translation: CASSLSDSNQPQHF.

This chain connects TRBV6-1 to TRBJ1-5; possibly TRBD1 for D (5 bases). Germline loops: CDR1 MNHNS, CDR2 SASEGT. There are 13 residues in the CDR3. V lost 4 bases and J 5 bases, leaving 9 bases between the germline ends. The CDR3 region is CASSVGGHQPQHF. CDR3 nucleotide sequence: TGTGCCAGCAGTGTCGGGGGTCATCAGCCCCAGCATTTT.

CDR3 sequence reads: CASSLIGTSVLGEQYF. The CDR3 region has the DNA TGTGCCAGCAGCTTAATTGGAACTTCGGTCCTAGGCGAGCAGTACTTC. The chain uses TRBV7-3 and TRBJ2-7; no clear D gene. Trimming stripped 1 base from V and 6 bases from J, with 19 bases between. Germline values: CDR1 SGHTA, CDR2 FQGTGA. This CDR3 has 16 residues.

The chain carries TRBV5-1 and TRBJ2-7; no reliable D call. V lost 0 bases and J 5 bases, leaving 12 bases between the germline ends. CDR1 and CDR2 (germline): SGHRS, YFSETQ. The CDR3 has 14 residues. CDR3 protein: CASSLVQDCNEQYF. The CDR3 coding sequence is TGCGCCAGCAGCTTGGTGCAGGATTGCAACGAGCAGTACTTC. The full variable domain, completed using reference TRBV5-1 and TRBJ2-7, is KAGVTQTPRYLIKTRGQQVTLSCSPISGHRSVSWYQQTPGQGLQFLFEYFSETQRNKGNFPGRFSGRQFSNSRSEMNVSTLELGDSALYLCASSLVQDCNEQYFGPGTRLTVT.

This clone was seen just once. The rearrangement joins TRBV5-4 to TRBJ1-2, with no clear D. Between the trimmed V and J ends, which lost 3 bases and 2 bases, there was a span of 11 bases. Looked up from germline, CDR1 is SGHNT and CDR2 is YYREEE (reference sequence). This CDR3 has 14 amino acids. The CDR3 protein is CASSSPSGNYGYTF. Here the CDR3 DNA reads TGTGCCAGCAGCTCCCCTTCGGGAAACTATGGCTACACCTTC.

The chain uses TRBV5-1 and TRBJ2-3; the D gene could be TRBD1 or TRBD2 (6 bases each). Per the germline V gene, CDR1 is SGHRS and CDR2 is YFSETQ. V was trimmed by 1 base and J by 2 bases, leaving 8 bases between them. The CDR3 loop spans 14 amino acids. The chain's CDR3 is CASSLRGATDTQYF. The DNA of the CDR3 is TGCGCCAGCAGCTTGAGGGGGGCCACAGATACGCAGTATTTT. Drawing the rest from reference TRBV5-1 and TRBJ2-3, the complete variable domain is KAGVTQTPRYLIKTRGQQVTLSCSPISGHRSVSWYQQTPGQGLQFLFEYFSETQRNKGNFPGRFSGRQFSNSRSEMNVSTLELGDSALYLCASSLRGATDTQYFGPGTRLTVL.

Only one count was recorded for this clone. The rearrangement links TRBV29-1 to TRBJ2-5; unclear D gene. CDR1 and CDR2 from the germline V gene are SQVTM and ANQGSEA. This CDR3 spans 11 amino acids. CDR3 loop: CTLGPPETQYF. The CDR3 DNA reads TGCACCCTTGGGCCGCCGGAGACCCAGTACTTC.

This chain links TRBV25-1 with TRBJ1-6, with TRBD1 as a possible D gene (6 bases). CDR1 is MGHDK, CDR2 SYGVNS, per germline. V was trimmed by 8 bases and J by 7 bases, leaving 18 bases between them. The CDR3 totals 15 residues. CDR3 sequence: CASLDSQWGNSPLHF. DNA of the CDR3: TGTGCCAGCCTGGACAGTCAATGGGGGAATTCACCCCTCCACTTT.

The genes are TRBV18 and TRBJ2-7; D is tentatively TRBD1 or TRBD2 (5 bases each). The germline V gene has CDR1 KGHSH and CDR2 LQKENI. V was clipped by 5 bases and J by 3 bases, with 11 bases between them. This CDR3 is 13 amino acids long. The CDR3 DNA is TGTGCCAGCTCAAGGGACGGTGGCTACGAGCAGTACTTC. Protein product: CASSRDGGYEQYF.

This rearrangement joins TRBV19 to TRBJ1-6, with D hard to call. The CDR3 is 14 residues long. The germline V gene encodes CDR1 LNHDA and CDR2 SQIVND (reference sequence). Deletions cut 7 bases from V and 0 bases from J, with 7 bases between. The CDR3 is CASTPRSYNSPLHF. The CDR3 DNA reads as TGTGCCAGTACCCCGCGCTCCTATAATTCACCCCTCCACTTT.

The chain's CDR3 is CASSFSLPDGKTQYF. The CDR3 DNA is TGCGCCAGCAGCTTCTCTCTCCCCGATGGCAAGACCCAGTACTTC. The J gene is TRBJ2-5, the V gene TRBV5-1; D is uncertain. Between the trimmed V and J ends, which lost 2 bases and 6 bases, there was a span of 17 bases. The CDR3 totals 15 residues. The germline V gene has CDR1 SGHRS and CDR2 YFSETQ.

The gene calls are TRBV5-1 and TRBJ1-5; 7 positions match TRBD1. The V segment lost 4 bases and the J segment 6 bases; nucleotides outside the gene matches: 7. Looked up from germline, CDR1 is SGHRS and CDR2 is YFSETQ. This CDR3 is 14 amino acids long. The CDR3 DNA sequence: TGCGCCAGCAGCGCGGATCAGGGGGGTCAGCCCCAGCATTTT. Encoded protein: CASSADQGGQPQHF.

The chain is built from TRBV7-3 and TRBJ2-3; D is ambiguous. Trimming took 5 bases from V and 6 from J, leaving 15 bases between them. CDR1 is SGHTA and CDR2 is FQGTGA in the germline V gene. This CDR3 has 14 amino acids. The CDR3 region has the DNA TGTGCCAGCAGCCCGAGCTTCGGAGAGGATACGCAGTATTTT. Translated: CASSPSFGEDTQYF.

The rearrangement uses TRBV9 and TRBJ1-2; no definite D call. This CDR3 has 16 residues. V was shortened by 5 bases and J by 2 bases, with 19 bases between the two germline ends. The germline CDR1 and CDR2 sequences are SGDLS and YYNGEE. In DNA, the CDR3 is TGTGCCAGCAGTGCCCACCCGGCAGGAGAAAACTATGGCTACACCTTC. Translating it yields CASSAHPAGENYGYTF.

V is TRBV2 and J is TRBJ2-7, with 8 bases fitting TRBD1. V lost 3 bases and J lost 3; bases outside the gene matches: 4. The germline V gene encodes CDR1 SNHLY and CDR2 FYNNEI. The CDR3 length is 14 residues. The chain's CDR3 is CASSDGTGLYEQYF. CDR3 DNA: TGTGCCAGCAGTGACGGGACAGGCCTCTACGAGCAGTACTTC.

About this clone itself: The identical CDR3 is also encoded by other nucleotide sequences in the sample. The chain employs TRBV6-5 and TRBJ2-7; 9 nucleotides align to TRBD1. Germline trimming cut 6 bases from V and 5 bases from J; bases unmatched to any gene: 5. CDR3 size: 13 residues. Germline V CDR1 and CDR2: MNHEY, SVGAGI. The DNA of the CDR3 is TGTGCCAGCAGCCGGGACAGGGTCGACGAGCAGTACTTC. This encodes CASSRDRVDEQYF.

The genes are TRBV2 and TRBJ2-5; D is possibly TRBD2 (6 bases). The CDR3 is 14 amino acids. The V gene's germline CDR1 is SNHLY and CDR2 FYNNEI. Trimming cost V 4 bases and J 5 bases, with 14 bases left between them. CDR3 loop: CASSARLGWETQYF. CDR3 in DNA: TGTGCCAGCAGTGCGAGACTAGGGTGGGAGACCCAGTACTTC.

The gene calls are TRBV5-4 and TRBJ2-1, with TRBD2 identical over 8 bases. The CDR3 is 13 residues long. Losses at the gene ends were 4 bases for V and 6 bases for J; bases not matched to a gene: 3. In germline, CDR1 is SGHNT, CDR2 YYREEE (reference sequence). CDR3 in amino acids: CASSRGGTNEQFF. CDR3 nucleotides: TGTGCCAGCAGCCGCGGGGGGACCAATGAGCAGTTCTTC. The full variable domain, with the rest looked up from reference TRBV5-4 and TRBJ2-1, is ETGVTQSPTHLIKTRGQQVTLRCSSQSGHNTVSWYQQALGQGPQFIFQYYREEENGRGNFPPRFSGLQFPNYSSELNVNALELDDSALYLCASSRGGTNEQFFGPGTRLTVL.